The 28 T cell receptor beta chains given below trace back to one sample, sequenced in a study of identical twins. In TCRdb, the 5' RACE reads were re-called with MiXCR into one record per CDR3 protein. The table lists 1.5 million to 2 million distinct CDR3 sequences, about 32% of them singletons. Input material: cord blood. The origin of the receptors is a newborn girl in good health.

To note about this clonotype: Since no conserved phenylalanine or tryptophan closes the CDR3, a read error is the likely cause. The chain joins TRBV18 to TRBJ2-7, with no clear D. Germline V CDR1 and CDR2: KGHSH, LQKENI. V was shortened by 4 bases and J by 0 bases, with 4 bases between the two germline ends. The CDR3 has 12 residues. The CDR3 coding sequence is TGTGCCAGCTCACTAAGCTCCTACGAGCAGTACTTA. As protein: CASSLSSYEQYL.

This chain uses TRBV15 with TRBJ2-1; TRBD1 agrees at 7 bases. Germline V gene sequence: CDR1 LNHNV, CDR2 YYDKDF (reference sequence). J was trimmed by 2 bases and V by 6 bases; bases with no gene match: 4. There are 14 residues in the CDR3. The CDR3 is CATREDRAYNEQFF. The CDR3 region has the DNA TGTGCCACCAGGGAAGACAGGGCCTACAATGAGCAGTTCTTC.

The rearrangement links TRBV28 to TRBJ2-5, with D possibly matching TRBD2 (6 bases). CDR3 size: 14 residues. V lost 2 bases and J 3 bases, leaving 10 bases between the germline ends. The germline V gene encodes CDR1 MDHEN and CDR2 SYDVKM. CDR3 bases: TGTGCCAGCAGTTTACCCGGGGGAGAAGAGACCCAGTACTTC. It encodes CASSLPGGEETQYF.

The J gene is TRBJ2-3, the V gene TRBV3-1; 10 nucleotides match TRBD2. The V gene end was trimmed by 6 bases and the J gene end by 2 bases; junction bases not matched to a gene: 5. The CDR3 consists of 15 residues. Germline assignment: CDR1 LGHDT and CDR2 YNNKEL (reference sequence). CDR3 loop: CASRGTSAYTDTQYF. For the CDR3, the DNA is TGTGCCAGCAGGGGGACTAGCGCATACACAGATACGCAGTATTTT.

A few counts support this clonotype. V is TRBV28 and J is TRBJ2-1; D unclear. The J call may be faulty, since TRBJ2-7 better matches the DNA end. This CDR3 has 14 amino acids. CDR1 is MDHEN, CDR2 SYDVKM, per germline. CDR3 sequence reads: CATTDSPSYNEQYF. CDR3 in DNA: TGTGCCACCACCGACTCGCCCTCCTACAATGAGCAGTACTTC.

V gene TRBV5-6 combines with J gene TRBJ2-3; D gene unclear. This CDR3 comprises 17 residues. Trimming took off 5 bases at V and 3 bases at J, with 22 bases between the two ends. Germline V lookup: CDR1 SGHDT, CDR2 YYEEEE. This CDR3 is CASRALTTARLTDTQYF. CDR3 DNA sequence: TGTGCCAGCAGAGCCCTCACTACGGCGCGACTTACAGATACGCAGTATTTT.

CDR3 protein: CASSWGDRGNYNEQFF. The CDR3 bases are TGTGCCAGCAGCTGGGGGGACAGGGGAAACTACAATGAGCAGTTCTTC. The V gene is TRBV13, the J gene TRBJ2-1, with 10 bases fitting TRBD1. This CDR3 contains 16 residues. The J segment lost 3 bases and the V segment lost 4 bases, leaving 6 bases of the junction unmatched. Germline CDR1 and CDR2: PRHDT and FYEKMQ (reference sequence).

This clonotype was seen more than once but under ten times. The chain joins TRBV5-1 to TRBJ1-5; a weak D match, TRBD1 (6 bases). This CDR3 is 15 amino acids long. Trimming removed 0 bases at V and 3 bases at J, with 10 bases between. CDR1 SGHRS and CDR2 YFSETQ come from the germline V gene. The CDR3 coding sequence is TGCGCCAGCAGCTTGGGCAGGGGCATCAATCAGCCCCAGCATTTT. As protein: CASSLGRGINQPQHF.

This clonotype appeared a single time. The V call is TRBV20-1, the J call TRBJ2-2, with 15 bases identical to TRBD2. Germline V gene sequence: CDR1 DFQATT, CDR2 SNEGSKA (reference sequence). Losses at the gene ends were 1 base for V and 0 bases for J; bases not matched to a gene: 3. The CDR3 sequence is 18 residues long. Here the CDR3 DNA reads TGCAGTGCTAGAGCTGGGACTAGCGGGAGGACGAACACCGGGGAGCTGTTTTTT. Its translation is CSARAGTSGRTNTGELFF.

In DNA, the CDR3 is TGTGCCAGCAGTTACGAGGGGGGCGTGAAATTTGAGACCCAGTACTTC. Translating gives CASSYEGGVKFETQYF. J is TRBJ2-5 and V is TRBV6-5; D is tentatively TRBD1 or TRBD2 (6 bases each). The CDR3 runs to 16 residues. Germline V CDR1 and CDR2: MNHEY, SVGAGI. V was trimmed by 2 bases and J by 5 bases, leaving 18 bases between them.

The V gene is TRBV7-2, the J gene TRBJ2-1; 11 nucleotides align to TRBD2. The CDR3 has 16 residues. The V gene end was trimmed by 4 bases and the J gene end by 10 bases; junction bases not matched to a gene: 12. Germline assignment: CDR1 SGHTA and CDR2 FQGNSA. The CDR3 loop reads CASSSPGIAGGREQFF. Written as DNA, the CDR3 is TGTGCCAGCAGCTCCCCAGGTATAGCGGGGGGGAGGGAGCAGTTCTTC.

The V gene is TRBV11-3, the J gene TRBJ2-1; TRBD2 aligns across 13 bases. V was clipped by 4 bases and J by 7 bases; unmatched bases: 7. The CDR3 consists of 16 residues. CDR1 and CDR2 (germline): SGHNT, YENEEA. The CDR3 nucleotides are TGTGCCAGCAGCTCGAGGACTAGCGGGAGTAAGAATGAGCAGTTCTTC. Protein: CASSSRTSGSKNEQFF.

The sample holds a few counts of this clonotype. The gene calls are TRBV12-3 or TRBV12-4 and TRBJ2-4; TRBD2 agrees at 8 bases. With 2 bases clipped from V and 6 bases from J, the junction kept 3 bases outside the gene matches. The CDR3 sequence is 14 residues long. The CDR3 loop is CASSLRLARNIQYF. For the CDR3, the DNA is TGTGCCAGCAGTTTACGACTAGCGAGAAACATTCAGTACTTC.

The rearrangement links TRBV20-1 to TRBJ2-2; the D gene is possibly TRBD1 (5 bases). CDR3 length: 12 amino acids. V was pared by 0 bases and J by 7 bases, with 6 bases between. Germline V gene lookup returns CDR1 DFQATT and CDR2 SNEGSKA (reference sequence). The CDR3 loop is CSARDRVGELFF. CDR3 DNA: TGCAGTGCTAGAGACAGGGTCGGGGAGCTGTTTTTT.

The chain carries TRBV5-1 and TRBJ2-3; no reliable D call. V was clipped by 4 bases and J by 2 bases, with 11 bases between them. The V gene's germline CDR1 is SGHRS and CDR2 YFSETQ. The CDR3 totals 14 residues. CDR3 in amino acids: CASSMRYNTDTQYF. The CDR3 DNA reads as TGCGCCAGCAGCATGAGGTACAACACAGATACGCAGTATTTT. The whole variable domain, remainder taken from reference TRBV5-1 and TRBJ2-3, is KAGVTQTPRYLIKTRGQQVTLSCSPISGHRSVSWYQQTPGQGLQFLFEYFSETQRNKGNFPGRFSGRQFSNSRSEMNVSTLELGDSALYLCASSMRYNTDTQYFGPGTRLTVL.

This clonotype was counted only a few times. The genes are TRBV10-3 and TRBJ1-2; 9 bases align to TRBD1. The CDR3 contains 16 residues. The germline CDR1 and CDR2 sequences are ENHRY and SYGVKD. Losses at the gene ends were 0 bases for V and 4 bases for J; bases not matched to a gene: 6. In DNA form, the CDR3 reads TGTGCCATCAGTGAGTCGATGGGACAGGGTGGCTATGGCTACACCTTC. It codes for CAISESMGQGGYGYTF.

This clonotype was counted between two and nine times. The CDR3 DNA sequence: TGTGCCAGCAGCGCGGACACTTATCAGCCCCAGCATTTT. Amino acids: CASSADTYQPQHF. This chain links TRBV5-5 with TRBJ1-5, with D possibly TRBD1 on 5 matching bases. CDR1 is SGHKS and CDR2 is YYEKEE in the germline V gene (reference sequence). Trimming took 4 bases from V and 5 from J, leaving 10 bases between them. This CDR3 is built from 13 residues.

This rearrangement joins TRBV20-1 to TRBJ2-3; no clear D gene. V gave up 4 bases and J gave up 1 base, with 9 bases separating them. CDR1 and CDR2 (germline): DFQATT, SNEGSKA (reference sequence). CDR3 length: 13 residues. Here the CDR3 DNA reads TGCAGTGCTACAGACTGGGGCACAGATACGCAGTATTTT. It is translated as CSATDWGTDTQYF.

For this clonotype: This clone may be a read error of a much larger clone one base away. This sequence joins TRBV29-1 and TRBJ1-2; TRBD1 agrees at 9 bases. The CDR3 contains 14 residues. Germline V CDR1 and CDR2: SQVTM, ANQGSEA. The CDR3 sequence is CNVHDRGYDYGYTF. The CDR3 nucleotides read TGCAACGTTCACGACAGGGGGTACGACTATGGCTACACCTTC.

The rearrangement links TRBV2 to TRBJ2-5, with D hard to call. Trimming shortened V by 6 bases and J by 11 bases, and 25 bases separated the two germline ends. The CDR3 consists of 15 residues. The germline V gene has CDR1 SNHLY and CDR2 FYNNEI. The CDR3 DNA reads as TGTGCCAGCAGCCATCCGGGCTACCGGGCAAATGAGCAGTACTTC. It specifies CASSHPGYRANEQYF. Looking up the rest from reference TRBV2 and TRBJ2-5 gives the full variable domain: EPEVTQTPSHQVTQMGQEVILRCVPISNHLYFYWYRQILGQKVEFLVSFYNNEISEKSEIFDDQFSVERPDGSNFTLKIRSTKLEDSAMYFCASSHPGYRANEQYFGPGTRLLVL.

A word on this clonotype: A much larger clone sits a single nucleotide away, making a read error possible. This chain uses TRBV29-1 with TRBJ2-3; D call uncertain. V was pared by 4 bases and J by 4 bases, with 15 bases between. Germline V CDR1 and CDR2: SQVTM, ANQGSEA. This CDR3 contains 14 residues. CDR3 protein: CSVVGGRTADTQYF. The CDR3 DNA is TGCAGCGTTGTGGGCGGCCGGACCGCAGATACGCAGTATTTT.

The chain joins TRBV20-1 to TRBJ2-3, with D possibly matching TRBD2 (6 bases). V dropped 8 bases and J dropped 11 bases, with 26 bases sitting between them. Germline CDR1 reads DFQATT; CDR2 reads SNEGSKA (reference sequence). The CDR3 sequence is 14 residues long. The CDR3 DNA sequence: TGCAGTCCGCTTTCGACGGGAGTTGAAATAGGGCAGTATTTT. It yields the protein CSPLSTGVEIGQYF.

This clonotype was counted between two and nine times. The rearrangement links TRBV4-2 to TRBJ1-3, with no clear D. The germline V gene encodes CDR1 LGHNA and CDR2 YNFKEQ. This CDR3 is built from 14 residues. Trimming pared 1 base from V and 2 bases from J, leaving 6 bases between. CDR3 bases: TGTGCCAGCAGCCAAGGAGGAACTGGAAACACCATATATTTT. This sequence encodes CASSQGGTGNTIYF.

This rearrangement joins TRBV2 to TRBJ2-1, with TRBD1 identical over 9 bases. CDR3 length equals 16 residues. Germline values: CDR1 SNHLY, CDR2 FYNNEI. Trimming at V came to 6 bases and at J to 5 bases, leaving 11 bases not matched to a gene. The CDR3 bases are TGTGCCAGCAGCGGTAACCCGGGACAGGGTGACAATGAGCAGTTCTTC. It codes for CASSGNPGQGDNEQFF. The complete variable domain, with remaining parts taken from reference TRBV2 and TRBJ2-1, reads EPEVTQTPSHQVTQMGQEVILRCVPISNHLYFYWYRQILGQKVEFLVSFYNNEISEKSEIFDDQFSVERPDGSNFTLKIRSTKLEDSAMYFCASSGNPGQGDNEQFFGPGTRLTVL.

This clonotype has more than one count but fewer than ten. V usage is TRBV5-8 and J usage is TRBJ1-2; unclear D gene. Germline CDR1 and CDR2: SGHTS and YDEGEE. The CDR3 has 14 amino acids. Trimming stripped 5 bases from V and 0 bases from J, with 11 bases between. The CDR3 loop reads CASSEGRSNYGYTF. The DNA of the CDR3 is TGTGCCAGCAGTGAAGGACGGTCTAACTATGGCTACACCTTC.

The rearrangement joins TRBV20-1 to TRBJ2-1; 7 bases agree with TRBD2. The ends lost 4 bases at V and 3 bases at J; junction bases unmatched: 9. This CDR3 contains 15 residues. CDR1 and CDR2 (germline): DFQATT, SNEGSKA (reference sequence). The CDR3 sequence: CSATPLAGVYNEQFF. DNA for the CDR3: TGCAGTGCTACCCCTCTGGCGGGAGTCTACAATGAGCAGTTCTTC.

The chain has TRBV7-8 and TRBJ2-7; D not resolved. The V and J ends lost 5 bases and 4 bases respectively, with 15 bases between them. CDR1 and CDR2 (germline): SGHVS, FQNEAQ. This CDR3 has 14 amino acids. The CDR3 loop reads CASSGWTVYYEQYF. DNA of the CDR3: TGTGCCAGCAGCGGGTGGACGGTCTATTACGAGCAGTACTTC.

A few counts support this clonotype. The V call is TRBV7-2, the J call TRBJ2-2; D not resolved. The CDR3 totals 16 residues. Germline V lookup: CDR1 SGHTA, CDR2 FQGNSA. The V end was cut by 3 bases, the J end by 1 base, with 12 bases between. In DNA, the CDR3 is TGTGCCAGCAGCTTTAGGTGGCAACGGAACACCGGGGAGCTGTTTTTT. Translating it yields CASSFRWQRNTGELFF.